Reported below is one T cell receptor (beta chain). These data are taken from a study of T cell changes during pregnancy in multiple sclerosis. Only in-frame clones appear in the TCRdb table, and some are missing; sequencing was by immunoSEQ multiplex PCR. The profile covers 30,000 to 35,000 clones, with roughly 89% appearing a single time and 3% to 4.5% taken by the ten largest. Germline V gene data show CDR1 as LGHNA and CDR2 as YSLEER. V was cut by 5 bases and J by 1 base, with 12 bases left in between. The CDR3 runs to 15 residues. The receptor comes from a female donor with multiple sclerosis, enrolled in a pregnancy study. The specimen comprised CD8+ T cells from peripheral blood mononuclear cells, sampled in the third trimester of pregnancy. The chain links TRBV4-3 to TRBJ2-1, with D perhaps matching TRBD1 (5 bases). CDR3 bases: TGCGCCAGCAGCGGTCAAGGGGCATCCTACAATGAGCAGTTCTTC. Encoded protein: CASSGQGASYNEQFF.